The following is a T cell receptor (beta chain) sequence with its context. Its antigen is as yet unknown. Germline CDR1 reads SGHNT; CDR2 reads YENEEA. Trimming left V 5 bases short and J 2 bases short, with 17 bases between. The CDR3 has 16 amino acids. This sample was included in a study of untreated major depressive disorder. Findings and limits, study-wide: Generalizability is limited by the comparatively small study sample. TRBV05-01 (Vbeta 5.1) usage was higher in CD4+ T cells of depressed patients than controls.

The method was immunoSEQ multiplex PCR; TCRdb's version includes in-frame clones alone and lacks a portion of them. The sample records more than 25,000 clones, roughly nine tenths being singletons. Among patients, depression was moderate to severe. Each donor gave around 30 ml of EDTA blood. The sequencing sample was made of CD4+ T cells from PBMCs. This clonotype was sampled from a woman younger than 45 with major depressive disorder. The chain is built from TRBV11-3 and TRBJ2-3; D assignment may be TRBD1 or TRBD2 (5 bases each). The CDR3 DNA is TGTGCCAGCAGCCACCCCGCAGGGACCTACACAGATACGCAGTATTTT. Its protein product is CASSHPAGTYTDTQYF.